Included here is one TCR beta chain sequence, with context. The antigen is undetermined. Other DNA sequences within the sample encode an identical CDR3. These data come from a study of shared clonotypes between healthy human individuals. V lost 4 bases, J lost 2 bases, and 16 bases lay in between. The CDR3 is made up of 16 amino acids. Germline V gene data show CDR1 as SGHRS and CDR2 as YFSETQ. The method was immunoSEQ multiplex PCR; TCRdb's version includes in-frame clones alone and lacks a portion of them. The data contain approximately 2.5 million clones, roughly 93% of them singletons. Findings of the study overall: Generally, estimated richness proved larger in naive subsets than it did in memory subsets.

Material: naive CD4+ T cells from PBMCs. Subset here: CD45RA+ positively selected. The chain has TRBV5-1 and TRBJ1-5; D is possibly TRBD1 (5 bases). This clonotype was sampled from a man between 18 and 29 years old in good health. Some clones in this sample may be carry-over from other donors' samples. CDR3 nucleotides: TGCGCCAGCAGCCCAACAGGCGGTGGTGGCAATCAGCCCCAGCATTTT. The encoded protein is CASSPTGGGGNQPQHF.